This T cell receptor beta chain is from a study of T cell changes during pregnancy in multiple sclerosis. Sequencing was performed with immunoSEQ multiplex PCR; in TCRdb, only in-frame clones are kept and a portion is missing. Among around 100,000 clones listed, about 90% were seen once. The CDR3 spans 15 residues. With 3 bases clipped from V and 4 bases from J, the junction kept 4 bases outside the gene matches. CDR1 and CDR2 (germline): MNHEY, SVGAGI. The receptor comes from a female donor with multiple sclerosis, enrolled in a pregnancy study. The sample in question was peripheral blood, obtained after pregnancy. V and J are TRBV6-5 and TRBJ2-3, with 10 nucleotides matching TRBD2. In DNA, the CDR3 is TGTGCCAGCAGTTATGCTAGCGGGAGTTCAGATACGCAGTATTTT. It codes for CASSYASGSSDTQYF.